Listed below are T cell receptor beta chains from one sample, sequenced in a study of T cell responses to AZD1222 COVID-19 vaccine. Profiling relied on immunoSEQ multiplex PCR, and the TCRdb table lists in-frame clones only, not all of them. The data contain 65,000 to 95,000 clones, 75% to 90% of them seen just once; the ten biggest clones take up 10%. Source: peripheral blood, taken 28 days after the second AZD1222 dose. These receptors all come from an adult who received the AZD1222 COVID-19 vaccine. The CDR3 runs from the conserved cysteine through the conserved F or W.

v_call cdr3_aa
TRBV10-1 CASSPEAGPYQETQYF
TRBV14 CASSQYTGERNEKLFF
TRBV7-9 CASSSDFAPLHF
TRBV14 CASSLGSSYNEQFF
TRBV11-1 CASSFGEGSYNEQFF
TRBV14 CASSQEWEKLGKLFF
TRBV9 CASSATGGETQYF
TRBV19 CASSKVGSNTEAFF
TRBV6-5 CASSYGSRNSPLHF
TRBV14 CASSQASGEETQYF
TRBV5-6 CASSSRTERSYGYTF
TRBV10-3 CAISVKETQYF
TRBV29-1 CSVDIGSASTSPEYGYTF
TRBV28 CASSLLSDTEAFF
TRBV29-1 CSVCKGGTAEAFF
TRBV24-1 CATSALWGGGTYNEQFF
TRBV12-3/TRBV12-4 CASSYGRVPEAFF
TRBV24-1 CATSDPRGPNQPQHF
TRBV6-5 CASSLGRGASRNIQYF
TRBV11-2 CASSLRPYEQYF
TRBV7-2 CASSPSPRVETQYF
TRBV19 CASSIAGASNQPQHF
TRBV5-4 CASSPTRYEQFF